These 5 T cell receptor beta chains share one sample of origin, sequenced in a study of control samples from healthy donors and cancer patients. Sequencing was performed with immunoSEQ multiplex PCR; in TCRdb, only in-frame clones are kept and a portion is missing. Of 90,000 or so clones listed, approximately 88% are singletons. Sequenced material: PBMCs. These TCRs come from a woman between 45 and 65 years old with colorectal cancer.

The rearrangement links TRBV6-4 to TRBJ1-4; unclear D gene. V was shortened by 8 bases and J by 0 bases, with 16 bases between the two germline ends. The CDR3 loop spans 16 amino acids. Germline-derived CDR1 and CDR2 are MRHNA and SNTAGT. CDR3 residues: CASRLIPASTNEKLFF. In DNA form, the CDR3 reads TGTGCCAGCCGTCTCATACCGGCCTCAACTAATGAAAAACTGTTTTTT.

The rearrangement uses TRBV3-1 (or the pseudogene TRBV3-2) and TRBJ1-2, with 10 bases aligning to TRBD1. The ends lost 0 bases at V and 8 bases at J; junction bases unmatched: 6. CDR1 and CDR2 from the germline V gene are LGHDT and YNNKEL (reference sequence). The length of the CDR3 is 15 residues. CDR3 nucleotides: TGTGCCAGCAGCCAAGAAGGGACAGGGGCTGAAGGCTACACCTTC. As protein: CASSQEGTGAEGYTF.

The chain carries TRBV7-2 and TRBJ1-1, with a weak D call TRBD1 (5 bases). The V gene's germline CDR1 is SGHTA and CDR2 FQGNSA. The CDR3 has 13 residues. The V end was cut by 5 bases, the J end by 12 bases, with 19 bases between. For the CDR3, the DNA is TGTGCCAGCAGCGCCTGGCGACAGACCCCTCCTTTCTTT. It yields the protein CASSAWRQTPPFF.

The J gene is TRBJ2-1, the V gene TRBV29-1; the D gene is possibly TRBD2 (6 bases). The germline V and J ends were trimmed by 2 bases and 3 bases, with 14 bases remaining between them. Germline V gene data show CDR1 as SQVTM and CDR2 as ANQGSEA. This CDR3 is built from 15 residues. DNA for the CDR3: TGCAGCGTTGAACTTGGGACTCCTATCTACAATGAGCAGTTCTTC. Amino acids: CSVELGTPIYNEQFF.

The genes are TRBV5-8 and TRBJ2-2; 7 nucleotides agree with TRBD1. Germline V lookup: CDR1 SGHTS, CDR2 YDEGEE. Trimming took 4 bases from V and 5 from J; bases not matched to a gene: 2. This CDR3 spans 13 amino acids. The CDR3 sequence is CASSKTGTGELFF. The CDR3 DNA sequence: TGTGCCAGCAGCAAGACAGGGACCGGGGAGCTGTTTTTT.